This T cell receptor (beta chain) originates from a study of T cell responses to AZD1222 COVID-19 vaccine. Study summary: Whether given at about 4 or about 12 weeks, second doses were pooled.

Study conclusions and caveats: Baseline serology detected seropositivity in only a handful of AZD1222 recipients. Among spike-specific TCRs, nearly half reportedly target unmutated variant regions.

Clones were read by immunoSEQ multiplex PCR, and TCRdb kept only the in-frame ones, dropping some. The sample records just over 80,000 clones, 85% to 90% being singletons. In regard to this clone: The antigen is not known.

The TCR was taken from an adult in good health. The input for sequencing was peripheral blood, taken on day 0 of AZD1222 vaccination.

This CDR3 reads CASSKRQGSYEQYF. In nucleotides, the CDR3 is TGTGCCAGTAGTAAGAGACAGGGGAGCTACGAGCAGTACTTC. The genes are TRBV19 and TRBJ2-7; 8 bases map to TRBD1. V lost 4 bases to trimming and J lost 3 bases; unmatched junction nucleotides: 5. CDR3 length: 14 residues. Germline V lookup: CDR1 LNHDA, CDR2 SQIVND (reference sequence).